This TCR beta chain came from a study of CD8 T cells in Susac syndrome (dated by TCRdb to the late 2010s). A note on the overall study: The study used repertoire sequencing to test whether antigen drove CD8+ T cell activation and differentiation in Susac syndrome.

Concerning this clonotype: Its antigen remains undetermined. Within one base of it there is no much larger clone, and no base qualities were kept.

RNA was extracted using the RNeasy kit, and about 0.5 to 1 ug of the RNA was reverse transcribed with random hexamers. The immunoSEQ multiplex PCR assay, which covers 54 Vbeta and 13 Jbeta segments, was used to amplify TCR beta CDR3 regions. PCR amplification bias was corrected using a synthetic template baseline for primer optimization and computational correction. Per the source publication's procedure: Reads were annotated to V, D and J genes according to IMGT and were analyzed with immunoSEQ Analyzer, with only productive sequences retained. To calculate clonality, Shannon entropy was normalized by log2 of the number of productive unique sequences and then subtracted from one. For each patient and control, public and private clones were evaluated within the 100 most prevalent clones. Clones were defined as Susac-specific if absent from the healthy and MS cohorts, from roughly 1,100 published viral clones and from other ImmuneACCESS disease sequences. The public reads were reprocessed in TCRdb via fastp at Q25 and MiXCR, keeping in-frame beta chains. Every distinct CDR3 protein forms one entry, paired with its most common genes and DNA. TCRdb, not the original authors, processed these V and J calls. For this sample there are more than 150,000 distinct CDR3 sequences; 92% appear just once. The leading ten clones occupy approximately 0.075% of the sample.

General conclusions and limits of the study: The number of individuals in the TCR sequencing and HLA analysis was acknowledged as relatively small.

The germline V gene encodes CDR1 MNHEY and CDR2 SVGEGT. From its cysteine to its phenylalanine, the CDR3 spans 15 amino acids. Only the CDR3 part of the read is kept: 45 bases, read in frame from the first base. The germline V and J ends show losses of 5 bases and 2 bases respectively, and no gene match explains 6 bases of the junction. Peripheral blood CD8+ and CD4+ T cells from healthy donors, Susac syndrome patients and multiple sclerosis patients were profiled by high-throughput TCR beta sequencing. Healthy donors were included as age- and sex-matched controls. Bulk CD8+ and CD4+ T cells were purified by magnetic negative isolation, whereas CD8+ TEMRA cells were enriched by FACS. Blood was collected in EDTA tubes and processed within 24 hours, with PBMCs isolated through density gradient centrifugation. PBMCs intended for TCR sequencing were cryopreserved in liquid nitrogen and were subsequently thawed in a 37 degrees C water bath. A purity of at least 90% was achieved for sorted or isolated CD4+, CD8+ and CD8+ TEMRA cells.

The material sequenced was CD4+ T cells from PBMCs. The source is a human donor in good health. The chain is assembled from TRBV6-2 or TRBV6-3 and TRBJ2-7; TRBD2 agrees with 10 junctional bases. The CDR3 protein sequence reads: CASSDWTSGTYEQYF. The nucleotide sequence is TGTGCCAGCAGTGACTGGACTAGCGGTACCTACGAGCAGTACTTC.